One and the same sample provided the 31 T cell receptor beta chains below, sequenced in a study of blood T cells in healthy people across ages (dated by TCRdb to between 2014 and 2016). Receptor amplification or capture employed 5' RACE. The sample was run on an Illumina HiSeq 2500. A second about 7 to 11 cycle PCR used a sample-barcoded 5' primer and a J-beta primer mix. TCRdb reprocessing: public reads trimmed at Q25 with fastp, clones called with MiXCR, in-frame beta chains kept. Entries are consolidated by CDR3 protein sequence, retaining the most common genes and DNA. The sample has about 580,000 distinct CDR3 sequences on record, around 48% of them singletons. The ten largest clones add up to 20% to 25% of the sample. Sequenced input: blood. The receptors stem from an elderly man in good health.

This clonotype was counted between two and nine times. The rearrangement uses TRBV9 and TRBJ2-5; D possibly matches TRBD1 or TRBD2 (5 bases each). Trimming pared 0 bases from V and 1 base from J, leaving 10 bases between. The CDR3 is 15 amino acids. Germline V lookup: CDR1 SGDLS, CDR2 YYNGEE. CDR3 loop: CASSVAGTVQETQYF. The CDR3 DNA sequence: TGTGCCAGCAGCGTAGCGGGGACCGTCCAAGAGACCCAGTACTTC.

This sequence joins TRBV11-1 and TRBJ2-3, with D maybe TRBD2 (6 bases). The CDR3 length is 16 residues. The V gene's germline CDR1 is SGHAT and CDR2 FQDESV (reference sequence). Trimming shortened V by 0 bases and J by 4 bases, and 14 bases separated the two germline ends. CDR3: CASSLARGGVADTQYF. CDR3 coding DNA: TGTGCCAGCAGCTTAGCCAGAGGAGGGGTAGCAGATACGCAGTATTTT. Supplemented by reference TRBV11-1 and TRBJ2-3, the full variable domain reads EAEVAQSPRYKITEKSQAVAFWCDPISGHATLYWYRQILGQGPELLVQFQDESVVDDSQLPKDRFSAERLKGVDSTLKIQPAELGDSAMYLCASSLARGGVADTQYFGPGTRLTVL.

This chain links TRBV6-6 with TRBJ2-7; TRBD1 matches 8 bases. Germline V gives CDR1 MNHNY, CDR2 SVGAGI (reference sequence). The V segment lost 6 bases and the J segment 1 base; nucleotides outside the gene matches: 8. The CDR3 spans 15 residues. This chain's CDR3 is CASRDREGGSYEQYF. Written as DNA, the CDR3 is TGTGCCAGCAGGGACAGGGAAGGTGGGTCCTACGAGCAGTACTTC.

CDR3 protein: CASSWGSVLNYGYTF. In DNA form, the CDR3 reads TGTGCCAGCAGCTGGGGGTCCGTGTTGAACTATGGCTACACCTTC. The rearrangement links TRBV5-6 to TRBJ1-2; TRBD1 might be the D (5 bases). V gave up 3 bases and J gave up 2 bases, with 14 bases separating them. Germline V gives CDR1 SGHDT, CDR2 YYEEEE. The CDR3 length is 15 residues.

This clonotype was counted ten times or more. V and J are TRBV6-5 and TRBJ2-7; D gene ambiguous. V lost 4 bases, J lost 3 bases, and 7 bases lay in between. Germline V CDR1 and CDR2: MNHEY, SVGAGI. This CDR3 has 12 amino acids. CDR3 nucleotide sequence: TGTGCCAGCAGTTCGCCATACTACGAGCAGTACTTC. Residues: CASSSPYYEQYF.

This clonotype was observed a few times. The chain links TRBV7-2 to TRBJ2-7; 8 nucleotides align to TRBD1. Trimming took 5 bases from V and 7 from J; bases not matched to a gene: 16. This CDR3 comprises 16 residues. Germline V CDR1 and CDR2: SGHTA, FQGNSA. The CDR3 sequence: CASSTLIGTGVKEQYF. The CDR3 DNA sequence: TGTGCCAGCAGCACCTTAATAGGGACAGGCGTGAAGGAGCAGTACTTC.

This chain connects TRBV20-1 to TRBJ2-1; TRBD2 matches 9 bases. Germline V gives CDR1 DFQATT, CDR2 SNEGSKA (reference sequence). The CDR3 is 17 residues long. V dropped 0 bases and J dropped 3; count of bases not matched to a gene: 9. The CDR3 loop reads CSARDRSSGTIYNEQFF. Written as DNA, the CDR3 is TGCAGTGCTAGAGATCGATCTAGCGGGACTATCTACAATGAGCAGTTCTTC.

This clonotype was detected only once. The chain joins TRBV20-1 to TRBJ1-2; D unclear. This CDR3 has 17 residues. CDR1 is DFQATT and CDR2 is SNEGSKA in the germline V gene (reference sequence). V dropped 3 bases and J dropped 2 bases, with 22 bases sitting between them. DNA of the CDR3: TGCAGTGCTAGGTCCCCCGGCACCCAAGATATCAACTATGGCTACACCTTC. This sequence encodes CSARSPGTQDINYGYTF.

To note about this clonotype: This may arise from a read error, as a much more abundant clone is one base away. V is TRBV6-5 and J is TRBJ2-5; the D is unclear. The length of the CDR3 is 14 residues. The germline V gene encodes CDR1 MNHEY and CDR2 SVGAGI. The chain's CDR3 is CASSDSAYLETQYF. The CDR3 nucleotides are TGTGCCAGCAGTGACTCGGCGTACCTAGAGACCCAGTACTTC.

The gene calls are TRBV28 and TRBJ1-6; TRBD1 matches 7 bases. Germline lookup yields CDR1 MDHEN and CDR2 SYDVKM. This CDR3 comprises 14 residues. Losses at the gene ends were 4 bases for V and 14 bases for J; bases not matched to a gene: 11. CDR3 residues: CASSWGPGGRSLHF. CDR3 DNA sequence: TGTGCCAGCAGTTGGGGGCCAGGGGGAAGATCCCTCCACTTT.

This sequence joins TRBV5-1 and TRBJ2-7, with D possibly TRBD2 on 6 matching bases. The V gene's germline CDR1 is SGHRS and CDR2 YFSETQ. Trimming left V 3 bases short and J 4 bases short, with 23 bases between. There are 17 residues in the CDR3. CDR3 DNA: TGCGCCAGCAGCTACCTTCCTGAGGAGGGTTATATGTACGAGCAGTACTTC. This encodes CASSYLPEEGYMYEQYF.

The J gene is TRBJ2-6, the V gene TRBV7-9, with 7 bases that match TRBD1. The CDR3 runs 17 residues. The ends lost 5 bases at V and 0 bases at J; junction bases unmatched: 7. Germline V gene data show CDR1 as SEHNR and CDR2 as FQNEAQ (reference sequence). CDR3 sequence: CASSGPGQTSGANVLTF. CDR3 DNA: TGTGCCAGCAGCGGACCGGGACAGACCTCTGGGGCCAACGTCCTGACTTTC.

This chain links TRBV6-2 or TRBV6-3 with TRBJ2-5, with a weak D call TRBD1 (5 bases). The CDR3 consists of 15 residues. Trimming removed 3 bases at V and 1 base at J, with 12 bases between. The germline V gene has CDR1 MNHEY and CDR2 SVGEGT. DNA for the CDR3: TGTGCCAGCAGTTATGATGACAGACGCCAAGAGACCCAGTACTTC. This codes for CASSYDDRRQETQYF.

The chain employs TRBV6-2 or TRBV6-3 and TRBJ2-1; 15 positions match TRBD2. Trimming took 2 bases from V and 6 from J; bases not matched to a gene: 2. CDR1 and CDR2 from the germline V gene are MNHEY and SVGEGT. The CDR3 contains 16 residues. CDR3 sequence (DNA): TGTGCCAGCAGTTACGGGACTAGCGGGAGGCTCAATGAGCAGTTCTTC. Protein sequence: CASSYGTSGRLNEQFF.

The J gene is TRBJ1-1, the V gene TRBV29-1, with 10 positions matching TRBD1. There are 12 residues in the CDR3. V trimming: 7 bases; J trimming: 6 bases; junction bases outside the gene matches: 5. From germline, CDR1 is SQVTM and CDR2 ANQGSEA. Here the CDR3 reads CSGWDRGSEAFF. CDR3 bases: TGCAGCGGTTGGGACAGGGGATCTGAAGCTTTCTTT.

The V and J genes are TRBV9 and TRBJ1-2; the match to TRBD1 covers 10 bases. V gave up 4 bases and J gave up 7 bases; unmatched junction bases: 13. The CDR3 has 16 residues. Per germline, CDR1 SGDLS and CDR2 YYNGEE. The CDR3 spells CASSRGTGASRGGYTF. The CDR3, as DNA: TGTGCCAGCAGCAGAGGGACAGGGGCCTCCCGAGGTGGCTACACCTTC.

The V and J genes are TRBV20-1 and TRBJ1-6, with D unresolved. CDR1 and CDR2 (germline): DFQATT, SNEGSKA (reference sequence). The germline V and J ends were trimmed by 4 bases and 7 bases, with 14 bases remaining between them. This CDR3 is 14 amino acids long. In DNA, the CDR3 is TGCAGTGCTAAGAACAATCACAAGAATTCACCCCTCCACTTT. This codes for CSAKNNHKNSPLHF.

This clonotype was counted many times. The chain links TRBV25-1 to TRBJ2-5; D is tentatively TRBD1 or TRBD2 (5 bases each). This CDR3 contains 14 residues. V gave up 2 bases and J gave up 6 bases, with 13 bases separating them. In germline, CDR1 is MGHDK, CDR2 SYGVNS. The CDR3 is CASSEVEGLKTQYF. CDR3 sequence (DNA): TGTGCCAGCAGTGAAGTCGAGGGGCTGAAGACCCAGTACTTC.

Only one count was recorded for this clonotype. The genes are TRBV29-1 and TRBJ2-1; D is uncertain. The CDR3 has 15 residues. CDR1 is SQVTM, CDR2 ANQGSEA, per germline. V was clipped by 4 bases and J by 6 bases, with 19 bases between them. In nucleotides, the CDR3 is TGCAGCGTTGCCGATCCGGATCATTTTACCAATGAGCAGTTCTTC. Translation gives CSVADPDHFTNEQFF.

J is TRBJ2-1 and V is TRBV7-3; 7 bases are shared with TRBD2. J lost 13 bases, V lost 2 bases, and 8 bases had no gene match. Germline lookup yields CDR1 SGHTA and CDR2 FQGTGA. The CDR3 has 13 amino acids. CDR3 protein: CASSLAGVETQFF. DNA for the CDR3: TGTGCCAGCAGCTTAGCGGGAGTCGAGACCCAGTTCTTC.

This clonotype has just one count. The chain combines TRBV6-5 with TRBJ2-3; 9 bases align to TRBD2. The length of the CDR3 is 16 residues. After removal of 8 bases from V and 3 bases from J, the junction contained 12 bases not matched to a gene. The V gene's germline CDR1 is MNHEY and CDR2 SVGAGI. The CDR3 nucleotides read TGTGCCAGCCGCAGCGGGGGGCACAGAAGGACAGATACGCAGTATTTT. Translating gives CASRSGGHRRTDTQYF.

As to this clonotype: Since a much larger clone is just one base distant, this may be a read error. The V call is TRBV6-5, the J call TRBJ2-7; 10 nucleotides match TRBD1. This CDR3 is built from 14 residues. Germline lookup yields CDR1 MNHEY and CDR2 SVGAGI. This CDR3 is CVSRTIDRGHEQYF. DNA for the CDR3: TGTGTCAGCAGGACCATCGACAGGGGGCACGAGCAGTACTTC.

The table lists this clonotype with many counts. V gene TRBV7-2 combines with J gene TRBJ2-1, with no clear D. Germline-derived CDR1 and CDR2 are SGHTA and FQGNSA. With 6 bases removed from V and 1 base from J, the gap between germline ends came to 7 bases. This CDR3 has 13 residues. The CDR3 region is CASSLSSYNEQFF. Here the CDR3 DNA reads TGTGCCAGCAGTTTAAGTTCCTACAATGAGCAGTTCTTC.

The chain recombines TRBV7-9 with TRBJ1-1; D gene uncertain. The CDR3 extends over 12 amino acids. V was cut by 7 bases and J by 6 bases, with 12 bases left in between. CDR1 is SEHNR, CDR2 FQNEAQ, per germline (reference sequence). The CDR3 coding sequence is TGTGCCAGCACGGGAGGGATATCTGAAGCTTTCTTT. It translates to CASTGGISEAFF.

The V and J genes are TRBV10-1 and TRBJ1-2, with 8 bases lining up with TRBD1. V was pared by 2 bases and J by 3 bases, with 14 bases of the junction left unmatched. Germline values: CDR1 WNHNN, CDR2 SYGVQD (reference sequence). The CDR3 sequence is 18 residues long. The CDR3: CASSEKLQGAEGHYGYTF. Here the CDR3 DNA reads TGCGCCAGCAGTGAGAAGTTGCAGGGGGCGGAAGGGCACTATGGCTACACCTTC.

This clonotype was observed at least ten times. The junction departs from the called germline gene at one end, perhaps through a read error. The rearrangement joins TRBV3-1 to TRBJ2-1, with D unresolved. Germline lookup yields CDR1 LGHDT and CDR2 YNNKEL (reference sequence). This CDR3 has 12 residues. The CDR3 is CASSQVGNEQFF. In DNA, the CDR3 is TGCGCCAGCAGCCAAGTGGGAAATGAGCAGTTCTTC.

The V and J genes are TRBV9 and TRBJ2-7; maybe TRBD2 (5 bases). V was clipped by 0 bases and J by 3 bases, with 13 bases between them. The CDR3 sequence is 15 residues long. Per germline, CDR1 SGDLS and CDR2 YYNGEE. The CDR3 region is CASSVGRRSGYEQYF. CDR3 nucleotides: TGTGCCAGCAGCGTAGGTCGGCGGAGCGGCTACGAGCAGTACTTC.

This clonotype was detected a few times. The rearrangement joins TRBV9 to TRBJ2-3, with 9 nucleotides matching TRBD2. Trimming at V came to 1 base and at J to 7 bases, leaving 4 bases not matched to a gene. CDR3 length equals 14 residues. Germline lookup yields CDR1 SGDLS and CDR2 YYNGEE. Here the CDR3 DNA reads TGTGCCAGCAGCGTATTGGCGGGAGGGCATACGCAGTATTTT. It translates to CASSVLAGGHTQYF.

V and J are TRBV15 and TRBJ2-5; perhaps TRBD2 as D (5 bases). CDR3 size: 16 residues. V was cut by 1 base and J by 5 bases, with 17 bases left in between. Germline lookup yields CDR1 LNHNV and CDR2 YYDKDF (reference sequence). The CDR3 loop reads CATSRASGDQRETQYF. The CDR3 nucleotides are TGTGCCACCAGCAGAGCCTCAGGTGACCAGCGGGAGACCCAGTACTTC. Full variable domain (missing parts from reference TRBV15 and TRBJ2-5): DAMVIQNPRYQVTQFGKPVTLSCSQTLNHNVMYWYQQKSSQAPKLLFHYYDKDFNNEADTPDNFQSRRPNTSFCFLDIRSPGLGDTAMYLCATSRASGDQRETQYFGPGTRLLVL.

This clonotype was counted at least ten times. The chain couples TRBV29-1 to TRBJ2-5, with 7 bases that match TRBD1. The CDR3 runs 13 residues. The J segment lost 0 bases and the V segment lost 4 bases, leaving 2 bases of the junction unmatched. The germline V gene encodes CDR1 SQVTM and CDR2 ANQGSEA. The DNA for the CDR3 is TGCAGCGTTGCGGGGACAGACCAAGAGACCCAGTACTTC. Encoded protein: CSVAGTDQETQYF.

This chain links TRBV6-1 with TRBJ2-5, with D possibly matching TRBD2 (6 bases). The CDR3 is 15 residues long. The germline V and J ends were trimmed by 3 bases and 1 base, with 12 bases remaining between them. Germline V lookup: CDR1 MNHNS, CDR2 SASEGT. This CDR3 is CASSEGGIPQETQYF. DNA of the CDR3: TGTGCCAGCAGTGAGGGGGGAATCCCCCAAGAGACCCAGTACTTC.